Described below is a single T cell receptor (beta chain) sequence and its context. Profiling relied on immunoSEQ multiplex PCR, and the TCRdb table lists in-frame clones only, not all of them. The sample holds some 140,000 clones, 84% seen once. In assigning cohorts, the study relied on participant-reported clinical history. This entry belongs to a study of blood T cell repertoires in COVID-19. Looking at the study overall: Donors in the United States, Italy and Spain gave samples during acute or convalescent COVID-19. In each case, the material was cDNA or gDNA derived from T cells, B-cell-depleted T cells, or PBMCs.

The TCR was taken from a man aged 40-49 years with acute COVID-19. Material: PBMCs or T cells enriched from blood (not recorded which).

The CDR3 loop reads CASSSGQQETQYF. The CDR3 DNA reads as TGTGCCAGCAGCTCGGGACAGCAAGAGACCCAGTACTTC. This rearrangement joins TRBV5-4 to TRBJ2-5, with 7 bases lining up with TRBD1. V was clipped by 3 bases and J by 2 bases; unmatched bases: 1. This CDR3 region has 13 residues. The germline V gene encodes CDR1 SGHNT and CDR2 YYREEE (reference sequence).